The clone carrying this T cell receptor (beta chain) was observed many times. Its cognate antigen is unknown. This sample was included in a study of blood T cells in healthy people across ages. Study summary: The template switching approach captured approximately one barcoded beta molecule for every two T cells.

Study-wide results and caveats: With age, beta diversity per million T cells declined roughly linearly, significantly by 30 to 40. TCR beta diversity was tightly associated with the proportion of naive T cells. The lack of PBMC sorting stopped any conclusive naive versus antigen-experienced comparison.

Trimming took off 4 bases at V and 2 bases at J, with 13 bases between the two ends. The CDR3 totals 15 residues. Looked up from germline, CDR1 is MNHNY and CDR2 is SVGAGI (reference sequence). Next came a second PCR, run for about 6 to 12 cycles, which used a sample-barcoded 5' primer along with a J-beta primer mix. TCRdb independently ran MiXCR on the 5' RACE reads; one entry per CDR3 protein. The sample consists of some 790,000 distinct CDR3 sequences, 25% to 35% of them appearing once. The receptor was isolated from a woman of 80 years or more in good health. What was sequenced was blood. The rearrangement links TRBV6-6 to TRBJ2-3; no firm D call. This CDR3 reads CASSSPGPITDTQYF. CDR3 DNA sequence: TGTGCCAGCAGTTCCCCCGGGCCCATCACAGATACGCAGTATTTT.